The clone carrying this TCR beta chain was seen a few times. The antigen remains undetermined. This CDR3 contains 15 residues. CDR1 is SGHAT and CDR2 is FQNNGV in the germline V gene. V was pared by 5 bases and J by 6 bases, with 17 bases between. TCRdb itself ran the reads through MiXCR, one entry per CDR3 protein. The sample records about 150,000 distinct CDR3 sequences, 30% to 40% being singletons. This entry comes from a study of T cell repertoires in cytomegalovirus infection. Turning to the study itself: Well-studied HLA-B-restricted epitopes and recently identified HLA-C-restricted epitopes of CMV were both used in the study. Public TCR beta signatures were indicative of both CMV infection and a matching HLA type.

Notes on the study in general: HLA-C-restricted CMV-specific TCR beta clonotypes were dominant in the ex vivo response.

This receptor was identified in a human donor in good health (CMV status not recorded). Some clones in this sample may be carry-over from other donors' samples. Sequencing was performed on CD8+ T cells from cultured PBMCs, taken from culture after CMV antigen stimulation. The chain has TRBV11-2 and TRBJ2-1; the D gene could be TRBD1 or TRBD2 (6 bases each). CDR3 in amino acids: CASSPGWGAGNEQFF. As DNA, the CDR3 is TGTGCCAGCAGCCCGGGTTGGGGGGCCGGCAATGAGCAGTTCTTC.